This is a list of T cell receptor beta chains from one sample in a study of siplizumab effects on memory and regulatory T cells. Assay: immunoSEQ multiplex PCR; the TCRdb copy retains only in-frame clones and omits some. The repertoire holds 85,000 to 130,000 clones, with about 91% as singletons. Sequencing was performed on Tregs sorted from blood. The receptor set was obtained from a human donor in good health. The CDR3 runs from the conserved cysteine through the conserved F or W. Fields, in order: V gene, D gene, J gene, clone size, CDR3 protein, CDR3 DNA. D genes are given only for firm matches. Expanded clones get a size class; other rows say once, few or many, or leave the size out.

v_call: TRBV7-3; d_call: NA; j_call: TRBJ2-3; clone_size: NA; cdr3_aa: CASSPRPGKLLFTDTQYF; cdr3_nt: TGTGCCAGCAGCCCCCGGCCGGGAAAGCTCCTCTTCACAGATACGCAGTATTTT
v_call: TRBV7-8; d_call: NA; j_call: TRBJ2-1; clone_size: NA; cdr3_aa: CASSLGGASISYNEQFF; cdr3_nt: TGTGCCAGCAGCTTAGGGGGCGCTAGTATCTCCTACAATGAGCAGTTCTTC
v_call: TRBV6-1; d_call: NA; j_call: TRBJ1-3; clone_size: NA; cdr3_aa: CASSELQGSPIYF; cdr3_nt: TGTGCCAGCAGTGAACTACAGGGTTCGCCCATATATTTT
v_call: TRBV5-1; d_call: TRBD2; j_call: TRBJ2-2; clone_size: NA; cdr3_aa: CASSKRTSVNTGELFF; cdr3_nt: TGCGCCAGCAGCAAGAGGACTAGCGTGAACACCGGGGAGCTGTTTTTT
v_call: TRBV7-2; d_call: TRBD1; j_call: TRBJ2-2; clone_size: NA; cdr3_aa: CASSPRGTALNTGELFF; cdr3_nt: TGTGCCAGCAGCCCCAGGGGGACCGCATTGAACACCGGGGAGCTGTTTTTT
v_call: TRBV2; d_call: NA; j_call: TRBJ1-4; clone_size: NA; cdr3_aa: CASSEAGGFNEKLFF; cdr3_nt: TGTGCCAGCAGTGAAGCTGGGGGATTTAATGAAAAACTGTTTTTT
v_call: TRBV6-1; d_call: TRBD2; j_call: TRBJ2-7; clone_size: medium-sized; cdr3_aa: CASSDGLAGWSYEQYF; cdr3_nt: TGTGCCAGCAGTGATGGACTAGCGGGATGGAGTTACGAGCAGTACTTC
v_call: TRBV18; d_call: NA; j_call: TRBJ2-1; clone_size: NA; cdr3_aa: CASSPPVGPFGNEQFF; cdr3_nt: TGTGCCAGCTCACCACCGGTGGGCCCGTTCGGGAATGAGCAGTTCTTC
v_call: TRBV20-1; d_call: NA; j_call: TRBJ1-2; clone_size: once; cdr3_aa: CSARALYGYTF; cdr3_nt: TGCAGTGCTAGAGCTCTCTATGGCTACACCTTC
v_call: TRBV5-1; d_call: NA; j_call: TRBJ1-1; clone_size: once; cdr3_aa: CASSLSLWNTEAFF; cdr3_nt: TGCGCCAGCAGCCTCAGCCTCTGGAACACTGAAGCTTTCTTT
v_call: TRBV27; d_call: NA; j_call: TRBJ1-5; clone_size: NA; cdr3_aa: CASSLFQGIDQPQHF; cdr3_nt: TGTGCCAGCAGTTTATTTCAGGGGATCGATCAGCCCCAGCATTTT
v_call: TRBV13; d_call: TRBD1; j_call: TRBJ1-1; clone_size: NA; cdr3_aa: CASSLPQGANTEAFF; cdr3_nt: TGTGCCAGCAGCTTACCGCAGGGGGCGAACACTGAAGCTTTCTTT
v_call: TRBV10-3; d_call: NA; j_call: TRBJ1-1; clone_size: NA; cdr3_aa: CAIGRNTEAFF; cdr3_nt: TGTGCCATCGGGAGAAACACTGAAGCTTTCTTT
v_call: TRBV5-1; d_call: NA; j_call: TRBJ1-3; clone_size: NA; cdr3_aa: CASSLTNSGNTIYF; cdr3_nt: TGCGCCAGCAGCCTGACAAACTCTGGAAACACCATATATTTT
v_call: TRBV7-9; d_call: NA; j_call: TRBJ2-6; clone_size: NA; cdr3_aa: CASSLSGGGANVLTF; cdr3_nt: TGTGCCAGCAGCTTATCGGGTGGTGGGGCCAACGTCCTGACTTTC
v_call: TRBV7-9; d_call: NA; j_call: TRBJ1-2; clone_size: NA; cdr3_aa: CASSTGTFLINGYTF; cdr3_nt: TGTGCCAGCAGCACCGGGACATTTCTAATTAATGGCTACACCTTC
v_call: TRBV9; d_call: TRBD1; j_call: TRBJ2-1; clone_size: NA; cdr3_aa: CASSVQGASYNEQFF; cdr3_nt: TGTGCCAGCAGCGTACAGGGGGCTTCCTACAATGAGCAGTTCTTC
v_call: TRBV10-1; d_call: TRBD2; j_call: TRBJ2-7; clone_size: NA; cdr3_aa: CASSESRLGLAGTYEQYF; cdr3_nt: TGCGCCAGCAGTGAGTCGCGCCTCGGGCTAGCGGGGACGTACGAGCAGTACTTC
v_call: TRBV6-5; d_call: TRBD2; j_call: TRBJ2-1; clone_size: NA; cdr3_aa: CASRRPSGNNEQFF; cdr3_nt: TGTGCCAGCAGGCGACCTAGCGGGAACAATGAGCAGTTCTTC
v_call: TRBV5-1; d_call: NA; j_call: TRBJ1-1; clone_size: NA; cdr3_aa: CASSGQSNTEAFF; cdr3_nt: TGCGCCAGCAGCGGACAGTCGAACACTGAAGCTTTCTTT
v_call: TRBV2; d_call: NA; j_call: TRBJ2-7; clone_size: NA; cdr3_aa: CASRKYEQYF; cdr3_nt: TGTGCCAGCAGGAAGTACGAGCAGTACTTC
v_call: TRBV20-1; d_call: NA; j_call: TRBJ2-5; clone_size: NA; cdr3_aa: CSAGRMETQYF; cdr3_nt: TGCAGTGCTGGCCGGATGGAGACCCAGTACTTC
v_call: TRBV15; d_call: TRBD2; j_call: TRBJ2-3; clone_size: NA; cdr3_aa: CATSRVGTRVRTDTQYF; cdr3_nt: TGTGCCACCAGCAGAGTCGGGACTAGAGTGCGCACAGATACGCAGTATTTT
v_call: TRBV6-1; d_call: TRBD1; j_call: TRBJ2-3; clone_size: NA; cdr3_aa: CASSDAGQGVSTDTQYF; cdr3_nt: TGTGCCAGCAGTGACGCAGGACAGGGGGTTAGCACAGATACGCAGTATTTT
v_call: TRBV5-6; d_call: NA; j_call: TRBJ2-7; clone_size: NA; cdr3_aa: CASSTPTVYEQYF; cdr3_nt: TGTGCCAGCAGCACCCCGACAGTATACGAGCAGTACTTC
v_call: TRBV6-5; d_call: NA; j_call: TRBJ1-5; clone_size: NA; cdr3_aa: CASSRATGNQPQHF; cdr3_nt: TGTGCCAGCAGCCGCGCTACAGGGAATCAGCCCCAGCATTTT
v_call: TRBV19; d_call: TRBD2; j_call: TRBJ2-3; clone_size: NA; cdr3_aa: CASSRQRGATDTQYF; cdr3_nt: TGTGCCAGTAGTCGCCAGCGGGGGGCGACAGATACGCAGTATTTT
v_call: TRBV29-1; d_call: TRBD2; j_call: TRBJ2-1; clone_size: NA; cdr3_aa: CSVEDRAGGRNEQFF; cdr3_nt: TGCAGCGTTGAAGATCGGGCGGGAGGAAGAAATGAGCAGTTCTTC
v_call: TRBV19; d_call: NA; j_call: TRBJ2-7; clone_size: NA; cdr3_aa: CASSISGYSYEQYF; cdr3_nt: TGTGCCAGTAGTATATCAGGATACTCCTACGAGCAGTACTTC